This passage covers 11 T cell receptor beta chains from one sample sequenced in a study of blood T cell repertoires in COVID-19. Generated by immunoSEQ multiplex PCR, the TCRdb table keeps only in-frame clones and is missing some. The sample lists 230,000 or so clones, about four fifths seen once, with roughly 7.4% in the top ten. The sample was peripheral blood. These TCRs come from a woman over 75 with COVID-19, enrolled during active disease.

The CDR3 is CASSVDRGNSPLHF. CDR3 nucleotides: TGCGCCAGCAGCGTGGACAGGGGAAATTCACCCCTCCACTTT. The gene calls are TRBV5-1 and TRBJ1-6; 9 nucleotides align to TRBD1. The V gene end was trimmed by 4 bases and the J gene end by 7 bases; junction bases not matched to a gene: 3. The CDR3 spans 14 residues. The germline V gene encodes CDR1 SGHRS and CDR2 YFSETQ.

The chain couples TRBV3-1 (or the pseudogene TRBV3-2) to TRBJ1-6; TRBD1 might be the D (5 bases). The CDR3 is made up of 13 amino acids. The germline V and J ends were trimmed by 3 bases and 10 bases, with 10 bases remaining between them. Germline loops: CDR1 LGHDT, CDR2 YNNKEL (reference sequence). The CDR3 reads CASSHRENSPLHF. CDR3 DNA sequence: TGTGCCAGCAGCCACAGGGAAAACTCACCCCTCCACTTT.

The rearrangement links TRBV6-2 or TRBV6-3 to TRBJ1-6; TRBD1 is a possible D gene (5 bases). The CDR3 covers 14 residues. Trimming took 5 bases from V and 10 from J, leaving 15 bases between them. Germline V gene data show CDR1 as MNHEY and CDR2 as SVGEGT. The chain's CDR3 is CASSILRVESPLHF. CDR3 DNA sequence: TGTGCCAGCAGTATACTCAGGGTGGAATCACCCCTCCACTTT.

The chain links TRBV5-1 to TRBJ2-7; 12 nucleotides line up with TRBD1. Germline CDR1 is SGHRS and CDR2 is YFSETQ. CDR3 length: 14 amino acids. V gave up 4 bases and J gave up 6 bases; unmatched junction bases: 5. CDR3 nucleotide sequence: TGCGCCAGCAGCGAGGGACAGGGGGCAAGCGAGCAGTACTTC. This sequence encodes CASSEGQGASEQYF.

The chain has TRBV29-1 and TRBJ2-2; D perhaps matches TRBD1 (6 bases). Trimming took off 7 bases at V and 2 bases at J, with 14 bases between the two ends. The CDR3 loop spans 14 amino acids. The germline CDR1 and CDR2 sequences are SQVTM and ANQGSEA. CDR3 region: CSATGTYNTGELFF. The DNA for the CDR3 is TGCAGCGCGACCGGGACATATAACACCGGGGAGCTGTTTTTT.

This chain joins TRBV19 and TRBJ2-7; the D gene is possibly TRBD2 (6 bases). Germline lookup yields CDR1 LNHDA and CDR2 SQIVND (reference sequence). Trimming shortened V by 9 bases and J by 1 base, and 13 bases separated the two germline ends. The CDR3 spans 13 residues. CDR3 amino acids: CASRDGGSYEQYF. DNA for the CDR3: TGTGCCAGCAGGGACGGGGGATCCTACGAGCAGTACTTC.

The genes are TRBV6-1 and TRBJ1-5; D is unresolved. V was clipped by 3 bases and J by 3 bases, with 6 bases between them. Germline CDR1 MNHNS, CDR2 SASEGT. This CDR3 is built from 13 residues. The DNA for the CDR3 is TGTGCCAGCAGTGAGGGCCCCAATCAGCCCCAGCATTTT. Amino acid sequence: CASSEGPNQPQHF.

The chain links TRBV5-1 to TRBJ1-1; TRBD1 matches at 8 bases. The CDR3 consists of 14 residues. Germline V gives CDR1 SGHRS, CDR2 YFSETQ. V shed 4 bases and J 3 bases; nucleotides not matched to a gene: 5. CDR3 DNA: TGCGCCAGCAGCATGACAGGGGAAGACACTGAAGCTTTCTTT. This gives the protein CASSMTGEDTEAFF.

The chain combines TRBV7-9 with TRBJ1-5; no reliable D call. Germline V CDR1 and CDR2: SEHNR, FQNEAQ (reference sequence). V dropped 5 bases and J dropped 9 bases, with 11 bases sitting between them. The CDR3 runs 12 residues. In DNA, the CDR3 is TGTGCCAGCAGCCCCATGTCAGGGCCCCAGCATTTT. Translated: CASSPMSGPQHF.

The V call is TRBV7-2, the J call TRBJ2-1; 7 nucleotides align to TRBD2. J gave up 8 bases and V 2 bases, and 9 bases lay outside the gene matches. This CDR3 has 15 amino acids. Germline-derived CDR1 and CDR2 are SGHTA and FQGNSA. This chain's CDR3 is CASSLTRLALDEQFF. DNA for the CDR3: TGTGCCAGCAGCTTAACGAGACTAGCACTCGATGAGCAGTTCTTC.

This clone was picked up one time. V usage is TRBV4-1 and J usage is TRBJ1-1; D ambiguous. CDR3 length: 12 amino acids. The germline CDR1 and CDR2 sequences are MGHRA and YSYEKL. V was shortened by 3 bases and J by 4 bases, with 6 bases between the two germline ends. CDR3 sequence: CASSHHTTEAFF. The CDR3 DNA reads TGCGCCAGCAGCCATCACACCACTGAAGCTTTCTTT.